Each of the 13 T cell receptor beta chains below was sequenced from the same sample in a study of cytomegalovirus exposure and HLA in healthy donors. PCR used 60 Vbeta primers and 13 Jbeta primers. The table came from immunoSEQ multiplex PCR; TCRdb's copy has only in-frame clones and leaves some out. The sample has 150,000 to 200,000 clones; less than 90% are singletons. Sample: PBMCs. All receptors come from a male donor in good health and CMV-seropositive.

This chain connects TRBV27 to TRBJ2-7, with D possibly matching TRBD2 (6 bases). Germline CDR1 is MNHEY and CDR2 is SMNVEV (reference sequence). V gave up 8 bases and J gave up 6 bases, with 20 bases separating them. The CDR3 extends over 14 amino acids. CDR3 protein: CASSGRGRTREQYF. DNA of the CDR3: TGTGCCAGCTCAGGACGGGGGAGAACGCGCGAGCAGTACTTC.

This clone was counted a single time. The rearrangement uses TRBV5-4 and TRBJ1-5, with unresolved D. Germline-derived CDR1 and CDR2 are SGHNT and YYREEE (reference sequence). Trimming removed 0 bases at V and 0 bases at J, with 4 bases between. This CDR3 has 14 amino acids. Written as DNA, the CDR3 is TGTGCCAGCAGCTTGGAGAGTAGCAATCAGCCCCAGCATTTT. Residues: CASSLESSNQPQHF.

The chain combines TRBV27 with TRBJ1-2; tentative D call: TRBD1 (5 bases). This CDR3 spans 11 amino acids. In germline, CDR1 is MNHEY, CDR2 SMNVEV (reference sequence). V lost 7 bases, J lost 6 bases, and 9 bases lay in between. CDR3 residues: CASKTAHGYTF. Written as DNA, the CDR3 is TGTGCCAGCAAGACAGCTCATGGCTACACCTTC.

This clone has only one observation. Other DNA sequences from this sample encode an identical CDR3 as well. The chain is built from TRBV28 and TRBJ2-1; D not resolved. V was trimmed by 2 bases and J by 7 bases, leaving 6 bases between them. CDR1 is MDHEN and CDR2 is SYDVKM in the germline V gene. The CDR3 is 12 residues long. As DNA, the CDR3 is TGTGCCAGCAGTTTAAAGAGGAATGAGCAGTTCTTC. It specifies CASSLKRNEQFF.

The chain recombines TRBV18 with TRBJ1-1; D call uncertain. Germline-derived CDR1 and CDR2 are KGHSH and LQKENI. The germline V and J ends were trimmed by 0 bases and 1 base, with 9 bases remaining between them. This CDR3 comprises 15 residues. In DNA, the CDR3 is TGTGCCAGCTCACCACCGACGACTCGGAACACTGAAGCTTTCTTT. Translating gives CASSPPTTRNTEAFF.

The chain is built from TRBV28 and TRBJ2-3, with 7 bases matching TRBD1. The CDR3 spans 13 residues. CDR1 is MDHEN and CDR2 is SYDVKM in the germline V gene. The J segment lost 12 bases and the V segment lost 3 bases, leaving 9 bases of the junction unmatched. This CDR3 is CASSFADRADQYF. The DNA for the CDR3 is TGTGCCAGCAGTTTCGCCGACAGGGCTGATCAGTATTTT. The entire variable domain, with the rest obtained from reference TRBV28 and TRBJ2-3, is as follows: DVKVTQSSRYLVKRTGEKVFLECVQDMDHENMFWYRQDPGLGLRLIYFSYDVKMKEKGDIPEGYSVSREKKERFSLILESASTNQTSMYLCASSFADRADQYFGPGTRLTVL.

The chain recombines TRBV5-1 with TRBJ2-7, with D maybe TRBD1 (6 bases). The CDR3 consists of 15 residues. V was pared by 3 bases and J by 1 base, with 14 bases between. Germline V gives CDR1 SGHRS, CDR2 YFSETQ. The CDR3 nucleotides are TGCGCCAGCAGCTCGCCAGACAGGTCGTCCTACGAGCAGTACTTC. It codes for CASSSPDRSSYEQYF. The entire variable domain, with the rest obtained from reference TRBV5-1 and TRBJ2-7, is as follows: KAGVTQTPRYLIKTRGQQVTLSCSPISGHRSVSWYQQTPGQGLQFLFEYFSETQRNKGNFPGRFSGRQFSNSRSEMNVSTLELGDSALYLCASSSPDRSSYEQYFGPGTRLTVT.

The CDR3 here is CASLIGGARTEAFF. The CDR3 coding sequence is TGTGCCAGCCTCATCGGGGGGGCACGCACTGAAGCTTTCTTT. V is TRBV2 and J is TRBJ1-1; TRBD1 is a possible D gene (6 bases). In germline, CDR1 is SNHLY, CDR2 FYNNEI. CDR3 size: 14 residues. V was shortened by 8 bases and J by 4 bases, with 17 bases between the two germline ends.

This chain joins TRBV30 and TRBJ2-1; no clear D gene. Germline V gene data show CDR1 as GTSNPN and CDR2 as SVGIG (reference sequence). Trimming cost V 5 bases and J 0 bases, with 5 bases left between them. CDR3 length: 12 residues. Here the CDR3 DNA reads TGTGCCTGGGCGTTCTCCTACAATGAGCAGTTCTTC. Translation: CAWAFSYNEQFF.

This chain links TRBV9 with TRBJ2-5, with 12 bases fitting TRBD2. V lost 0 bases to trimming and J lost 11 bases; unmatched junction nucleotides: 11. Germline CDR1 is SGDLS and CDR2 is YYNGEE. The CDR3 spans 16 residues. CDR3 sequence reads: CASSVEPSGRAGEQYF. The CDR3 DNA reads TGTGCCAGCAGCGTAGAACCTAGCGGGAGGGCAGGGGAGCAGTACTTC.

The chain carries TRBV2 and TRBJ2-2; D call uncertain. The CDR3 extends over 15 amino acids. Germline lookup yields CDR1 SNHLY and CDR2 FYNNEI. V was trimmed by 8 bases and J by 5 bases, leaving 18 bases between them. Here the CDR3 reads CASLEYRVLTGELFF. The CDR3 DNA sequence: TGTGCCAGCTTAGAATATCGGGTATTAACCGGGGAGCTGTTTTTT.

The V gene is TRBV6-4, the J gene TRBJ1-2, with D possibly being TRBD1 (5 bases). CDR3 size: 16 residues. Trimming shortened V by 3 bases and J by 4 bases, and 18 bases separated the two germline ends. Germline loops: CDR1 MRHNA, CDR2 SNTAGT. CDR3 DNA: TGTGCCAGCAGTGAGTCGGGGGAGCGGCCTGCCTATGGCTACACCTTC. It codes for CASSESGERPAYGYTF.

The gene calls are TRBV6-5 and TRBJ2-2, with 8 bases aligning to TRBD2. The CDR3 is 16 residues long. V shed 0 bases, J shed 4 bases, and the junction held 4 bases outside the gene matches. Germline-derived CDR1 and CDR2 are MNHEY and SVGAGI. The DNA for the CDR3 is TGTGCCAGCAGTTACTCGAAGGCGGGAGGCACCGGGGAGCTGTTTTTT. This sequence encodes CASSYSKAGGTGELFF.